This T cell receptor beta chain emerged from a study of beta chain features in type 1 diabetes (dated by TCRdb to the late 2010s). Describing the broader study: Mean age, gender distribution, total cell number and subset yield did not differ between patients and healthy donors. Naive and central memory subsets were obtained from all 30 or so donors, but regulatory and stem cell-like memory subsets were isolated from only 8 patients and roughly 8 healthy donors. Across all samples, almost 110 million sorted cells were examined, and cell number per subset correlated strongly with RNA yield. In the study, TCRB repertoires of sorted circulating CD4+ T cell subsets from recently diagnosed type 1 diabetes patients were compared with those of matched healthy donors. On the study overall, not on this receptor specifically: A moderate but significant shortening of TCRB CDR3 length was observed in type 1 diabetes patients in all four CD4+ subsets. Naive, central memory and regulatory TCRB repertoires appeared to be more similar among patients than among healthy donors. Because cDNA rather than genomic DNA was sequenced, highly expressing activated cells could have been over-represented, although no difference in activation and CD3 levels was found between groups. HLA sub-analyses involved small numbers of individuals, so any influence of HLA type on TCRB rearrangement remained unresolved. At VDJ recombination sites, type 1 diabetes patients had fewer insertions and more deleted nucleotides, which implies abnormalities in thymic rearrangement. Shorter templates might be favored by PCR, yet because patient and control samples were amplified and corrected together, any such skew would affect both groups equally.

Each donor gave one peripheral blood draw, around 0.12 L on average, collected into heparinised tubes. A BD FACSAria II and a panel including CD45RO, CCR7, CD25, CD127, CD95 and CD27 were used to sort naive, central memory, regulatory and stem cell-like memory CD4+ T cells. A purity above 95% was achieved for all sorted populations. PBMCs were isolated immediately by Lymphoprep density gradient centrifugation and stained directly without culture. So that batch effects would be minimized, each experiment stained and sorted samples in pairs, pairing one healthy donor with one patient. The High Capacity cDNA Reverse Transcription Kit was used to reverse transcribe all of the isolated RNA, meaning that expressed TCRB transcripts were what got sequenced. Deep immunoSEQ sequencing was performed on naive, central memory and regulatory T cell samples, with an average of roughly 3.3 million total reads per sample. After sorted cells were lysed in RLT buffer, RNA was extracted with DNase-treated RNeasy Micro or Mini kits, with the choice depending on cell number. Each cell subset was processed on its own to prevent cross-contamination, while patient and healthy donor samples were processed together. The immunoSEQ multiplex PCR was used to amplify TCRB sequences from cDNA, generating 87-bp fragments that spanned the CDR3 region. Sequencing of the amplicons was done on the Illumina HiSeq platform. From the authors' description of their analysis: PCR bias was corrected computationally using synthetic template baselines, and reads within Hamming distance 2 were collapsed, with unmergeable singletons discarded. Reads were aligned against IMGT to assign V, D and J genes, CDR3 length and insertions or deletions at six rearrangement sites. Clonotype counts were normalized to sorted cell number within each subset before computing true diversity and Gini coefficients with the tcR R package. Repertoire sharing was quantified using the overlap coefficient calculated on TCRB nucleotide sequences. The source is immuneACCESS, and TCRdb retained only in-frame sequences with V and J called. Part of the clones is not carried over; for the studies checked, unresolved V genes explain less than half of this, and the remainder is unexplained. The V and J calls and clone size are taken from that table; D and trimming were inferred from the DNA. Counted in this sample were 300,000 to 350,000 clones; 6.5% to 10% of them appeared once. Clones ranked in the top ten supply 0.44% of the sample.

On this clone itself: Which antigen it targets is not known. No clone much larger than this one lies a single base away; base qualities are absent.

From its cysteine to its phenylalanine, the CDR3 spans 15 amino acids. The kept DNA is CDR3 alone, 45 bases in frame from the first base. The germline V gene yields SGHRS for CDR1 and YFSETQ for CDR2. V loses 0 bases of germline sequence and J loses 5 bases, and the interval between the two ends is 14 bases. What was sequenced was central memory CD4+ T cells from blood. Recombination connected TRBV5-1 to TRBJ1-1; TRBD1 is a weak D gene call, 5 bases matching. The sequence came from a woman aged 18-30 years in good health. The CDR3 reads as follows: CASSLVGREVTEAFF. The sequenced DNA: TGCGCCAGCAGCTTGGTTGGCAGGGAAGTTACTGAAGCTTTCTTT.